The 32 T cell receptor beta chains below all came from one sample that was sequenced in a study of long-term antiretroviral therapy in people with HIV. At the survey level, the v3.0 immunoSEQ assay was run. Assay: immunoSEQ multiplex PCR; the TCRdb copy retains only in-frame clones and omits some. The repertoire holds 35,000 to 45,000 clones, with 85% to 95% as singletons. The sequencing used unsorted PBMCs, collected 4.1 years after starting antiretroviral therapy. The source of these receptors is a woman aged 45-65 years with HIV.

This clone was seen once. The chain is built from TRBV6-5 and TRBJ2-2; D is undetermined. CDR1 MNHEY and CDR2 SVGAGI come from the germline V gene. The CDR3 loop spans 14 amino acids. The V end was cut by 5 bases, the J end by 1 base, with 8 bases between. Here the CDR3 reads CASSRGLNTGELFF. DNA for the CDR3: TGTGCCAGCAGTCGCGGATTGAACACCGGGGAGCTGTTTTTT.

CDR3 amino acids: CAWSFRVDYGYTF. The CDR3 bases are TGTGCCTGGAGTTTTAGGGTTGACTATGGCTACACCTTC. J is TRBJ1-2 and V is TRBV30; D is unresolved. The V gene lost 2 bases and the J gene lost 3 bases, with 10 bases spanning the gap. The V gene's germline CDR1 is GTSNPN and CDR2 SVGIG (reference sequence). This CDR3 has 13 residues. The whole variable domain, remainder taken from reference TRBV30 and TRBJ1-2, is SQTIHQWPATLVQPVGSPLSLECTVEGTSNPNLYWYRQAAGRGLQLLFYSVGIGQISSEVPQNLSASRPQDRQFILSSKKLLLSDSGFYLCAWSFRVDYGYTFGSGTRLTVV.

The chain joins TRBV9 to TRBJ2-3; 9 bases match TRBD2. Trimming at V came to 4 bases and at J to 2 bases, leaving 8 bases not matched to a gene. The length of the CDR3 is 16 residues. CDR1 and CDR2 from the germline V gene are SGDLS and YYNGEE. The CDR3 is CASSPPQRGVTDTQYF. The CDR3 nucleotides are TGTGCCAGCAGCCCCCCTCAGCGGGGGGTCACAGATACGCAGTATTTT.

The J gene is TRBJ2-4, the V gene TRBV7-9; 14 positions agree with TRBD2. The CDR3 sequence is 16 residues long. J was trimmed by 8 bases and V by 5 bases; bases with no gene match: 8. Germline-derived CDR1 and CDR2 are SEHNR and FQNEAQ (reference sequence). CDR3 protein: CASSHGTSGGSYIQYF. The CDR3 coding sequence is TGTGCCAGCAGCCACGGGACTAGCGGGGGTTCGTACATTCAGTACTTC.

The V and J genes are TRBV7-8 and TRBJ1-5; TRBD1 is a possible D gene (6 bases). V lost 4 bases to trimming and J lost 1 base, with 11 bases between them. The CDR3 has 15 amino acids. In germline, CDR1 is SGHVS, CDR2 FQNEAQ. This chain's CDR3 is CASSSNTGSNQPQHF. CDR3 nucleotide sequence: TGTGCCAGCAGCTCGAATACAGGGAGCAATCAGCCCCAGCATTTT.

The gene calls are TRBV7-9 and TRBJ2-7; D unresolved. With 5 bases removed from V and 2 bases from J, the gap between germline ends came to 7 bases. This CDR3 is built from 12 residues. From germline, CDR1 is SEHNR and CDR2 FQNEAQ (reference sequence). CDR3 residues: CASSQQAYEQYF. The DNA for the CDR3 is TGTGCCAGCAGCCAGCAAGCCTACGAGCAGTACTTC.

This clone was counted a single time. The chain recombines TRBV7-9 with TRBJ2-7; TRBD1 might be the D (5 bases). Germline V lookup: CDR1 SEHNR, CDR2 FQNEAQ (reference sequence). The CDR3 is 12 residues long. The ends were cut back, 5 bases at V and 3 bases at J, with 8 bases in the middle. The chain's CDR3 is CASSAGNYEQYF. In DNA, the CDR3 is TGTGCCAGCAGCGCAGGGAACTACGAGCAGTACTTC.

The V call is TRBV7-9, the J call TRBJ2-1, with 8 positions matching TRBD2. The V and J ends lost 5 bases and 0 bases, in that order; junction bases with no gene match: 6. CDR3 length: 16 residues. Germline lookup yields CDR1 SEHNR and CDR2 FQNEAQ (reference sequence). In DNA, the CDR3 is TGTGCCAGCAGCCCCCGGGGGGGCAGCTCCTACAATGAGCAGTTCTTC. This encodes CASSPRGGSSYNEQFF.

This chain joins TRBV30 and TRBJ1-1; no firm D call. V dropped 0 bases and J dropped 4 bases, with 15 bases sitting between them. CDR3 size: 15 residues. Germline V gene data show CDR1 as GTSNPN and CDR2 as SVGIG (reference sequence). The CDR3 DNA is TGTGCCTGGAGTGTTAAAGGATGGTACGGCACTGAAGCTTTCTTT. Translated: CAWSVKGWYGTEAFF.

The chain has TRBV11-2 and TRBJ1-1; D unresolved. The germline V and J ends were trimmed by 5 bases and 2 bases, with 12 bases remaining between them. Looked up from germline, CDR1 is SGHAT and CDR2 is FQNNGV. The CDR3 runs to 14 residues. The DNA for the CDR3 is TGTGCCAGCAGCACGCAGCGGACCAACACTGAAGCTTTCTTT. This gives the protein CASSTQRTNTEAFF.

This sequence joins TRBV9 and TRBJ2-5; D uncertain. The CDR3 is 13 residues long. V lost 0 bases to trimming and J lost 5 bases, with 8 bases between them. The germline CDR1 and CDR2 sequences are SGDLS and YYNGEE. The CDR3 is CASSVATEETQYF. CDR3 in DNA: TGTGCCAGCAGCGTAGCTACGGAGGAGACCCAGTACTTC.

This clone was found once. V usage is TRBV5-1 and J usage is TRBJ1-4; 8 bases match TRBD1. The CDR3 length is 16 residues. V shed 0 bases, J shed 1 base, and the junction held 2 bases outside the gene matches. Germline V CDR1 and CDR2: SGHRS, YFSETQ. The CDR3 DNA follows: TGCGCCAGCAGCTTGGGTGGACAGGGAACTAATGAAAAACTGTTTTTT. Amino acids: CASSLGGQGTNEKLFF.

J is TRBJ2-3 and V is TRBV6-5, with 10 bases that match TRBD2. J lost 4 bases, V lost 2 bases, and 6 bases had no gene match. The CDR3 runs 16 residues. Germline CDR1 MNHEY, CDR2 SVGAGI. The CDR3 loop is CASSYGAGGWPDTQYF. CDR3 DNA sequence: TGTGCCAGCAGTTACGGAGCGGGGGGGTGGCCAGATACGCAGTATTTT.

This chain joins TRBV4-2 and TRBJ1-1; perhaps TRBD1 as D (6 bases). The CDR3 totals 14 residues. Germline lookup yields CDR1 LGHNA and CDR2 YNFKEQ. V lost 5 bases to trimming and J lost 4 bases, with 14 bases between them. The CDR3 spells CASSSPGAGTEAFF. CDR3 DNA sequence: TGTGCCAGCAGCTCTCCAGGGGCCGGCACTGAAGCTTTCTTT.

The genes are TRBV9 and TRBJ1-1, with unresolved D. Germline CDR1 SGDLS, CDR2 YYNGEE. The CDR3 runs 14 residues. Trimming left V 4 bases short and J 2 bases short, with 12 bases between. The CDR3 DNA follows: TGTGCCAGCAGCCCGGGAGGGAAAAACACTGAAGCTTTCTTT. It translates to CASSPGGKNTEAFF. Combining the CDR3 with reference TRBV9 and TRBJ1-1 gives the whole variable domain DSGVTQTPKHLITATGQRVTLRCSPRSGDLSVYWYQQSLDQGLQFLIQYYNGEERAKGNILERFSAQQFPDLHSELNLSSLELGDSALYFCASSPGGKNTEAFFGQGTRLTVV.

This chain links TRBV6-5 with TRBJ1-4; D may be TRBD1 (6 bases). V gave up 6 bases and J gave up 11 bases, with 13 bases separating them. Germline V CDR1 and CDR2: MNHEY, SVGAGI. This CDR3 spans 12 amino acids. CDR3 protein: CASRNREGKLFF. DNA of the CDR3: TGTGCCAGCAGGAACAGGGAGGGGAAACTGTTTTTT.

The chain joins TRBV5-5 to TRBJ1-2; no definite D call. CDR3 length: 11 residues. V was cut by 1 base and J by 9 bases, with 7 bases left in between. Germline-derived CDR1 and CDR2 are SGHKS and YYEKEE (reference sequence). CDR3 DNA: TGTGCCAGCAGCTTGCCCCCTCGCTACACCTTC. It is translated as CASSLPPRYTF.

This clone was counted a single time. Here the CDR3 reads CASSFRRGSTEETQYF. CDR3 DNA sequence: TGTGCCAGCAGCTTTCGGCGGGGGTCTACCGAAGAGACCCAGTACTTC. The chain couples TRBV7-9 to TRBJ2-5; TRBD2 agrees at 7 bases. Germline V gives CDR1 SEHNR, CDR2 FQNEAQ (reference sequence). The junction had 10 bases not matched to a gene; V was cut back by 3 bases and J by 3 bases. There are 16 residues in the CDR3.

The chain carries TRBV9 and TRBJ2-1; D is possibly TRBD2 (6 bases). Between the trimmed V and J ends, which lost 3 bases and 7 bases, there was a span of 14 bases. The CDR3 loop spans 14 amino acids. Germline CDR1 is SGDLS and CDR2 is YYNGEE. The CDR3 bases are TGTGCCAGCAGCGCCGGGACTGGGAAAAATGAGCAGTTCTTC. Protein sequence: CASSAGTGKNEQFF.

The V gene is TRBV2, the J gene TRBJ1-2; weak D call: TRBD1 (5 bases). The V gene lost 3 bases and the J gene lost 0 bases, with 11 bases spanning the gap. CDR1 and CDR2 from the germline V gene are SNHLY and FYNNEI. The CDR3 contains 15 residues. This CDR3 is CASSERGLANYGYTF. In DNA form, the CDR3 reads TGTGCCAGCAGTGAGAGGGGTTTAGCTAACTATGGCTACACCTTC.

The CDR3 reads CASSLSGGRYYNEQFF. CDR3 in DNA: TGTGCCAGCAGCCTAAGCGGGGGGAGATATTACAATGAGCAGTTCTTC. The chain recombines TRBV7-3 with TRBJ2-1; 9 positions match TRBD2. The CDR3 loop spans 16 amino acids. J lost 4 bases, V lost 5 bases, and 9 bases had no gene match. Looked up from germline, CDR1 is SGHTA and CDR2 is FQGTGA.

The J gene is TRBJ2-2, the V gene TRBV7-9, with 7 bases identical to TRBD1. This CDR3 has 16 amino acids. V trimming: 5 bases; J trimming: 5 bases; junction bases outside the gene matches: 11. Germline CDR1 reads SEHNR; CDR2 reads FQNEAQ (reference sequence). This CDR3 is CASSLQGNIGTGELFF. The CDR3 DNA follows: TGTGCCAGCAGCCTACAGGGGAATATCGGAACCGGGGAGCTGTTTTTT.

The chain joins TRBV5-1 to TRBJ2-3; 12 bases align to TRBD2. Germline lookup yields CDR1 SGHRS and CDR2 YFSETQ. V was pared by 4 bases and J by 4 bases, with 7 bases of the junction left unmatched. CDR3 length: 16 residues. The CDR3, as DNA: TGCGCCAGCAGCCCGACTAGCGGGGGTGGGTCAGATACGCAGTATTTT. This gives the protein CASSPTSGGGSDTQYF. The full variable domain, in which reference TRBV5-1 and TRBJ2-3 provide the parts outside the CDR3, is KAGVTQTPRYLIKTRGQQVTLSCSPISGHRSVSWYQQTPGQGLQFLFEYFSETQRNKGNFPGRFSGRQFSNSRSEMNVSTLELGDSALYLCASSPTSGGGSDTQYFGPGTRLTVL.

This chain links TRBV29-1 with TRBJ1-2, with unresolved D. V dropped 0 bases and J dropped 4 bases, with 12 bases sitting between them. Germline V gene data show CDR1 as SQVTM and CDR2 as ANQGSEA. The CDR3 covers 14 residues. The DNA for the CDR3 is TGCAGCGTTGAAGAACGGGATGCCTTCTATGGCTACACCTTC. It yields the protein CSVEERDAFYGYTF.

The rearrangement joins TRBV7-6 to TRBJ1-1; TRBD1 matches at 10 bases. Germline CDR1 reads SGHVS; CDR2 reads FNYEAQ. V lost 4 bases to trimming and J lost 5 bases; unmatched junction nucleotides: 10. This CDR3 region has 16 residues. CDR3 bases: TGTGCCAGCAGCTCTATAAGACAGGGGGCAGGGACTGAAGCTTTCTTT. Translating it yields CASSSIRQGAGTEAFF.

This sequence joins TRBV10-1 and TRBJ1-1; TRBD1 matches at 7 bases. Trimming at V came to 3 bases and at J to 5 bases, leaving 9 bases not matched to a gene. Germline V gene data show CDR1 as WNHNN and CDR2 as SYGVQD (reference sequence). The CDR3 loop spans 15 amino acids. CDR3 sequence (DNA): TGCGCCAGCAGTGATGGGACGACAGGGAGGACTGAAGCTTTCTTT. It encodes CASSDGTTGRTEAFF.

The chain uses TRBV5-6 and TRBJ2-3; 8 nucleotides agree with TRBD1. Germline assignment: CDR1 SGHDT and CDR2 YYEEEE. This CDR3 region has 15 residues. V dropped 8 bases and J dropped 1; count of bases not matched to a gene: 9. CDR3 DNA sequence: TGTGCCAGTGGGGCTATGGGACAGGGCACAGATACGCAGTATTTT. This encodes CASGAMGQGTDTQYF.

This chain connects TRBV5-8 to TRBJ1-5; TRBD1 might be the D (5 bases). The CDR3 extends over 15 amino acids. V was trimmed by 4 bases and J by 5 bases, leaving 16 bases between them. CDR1 and CDR2 from the germline V gene are SGHTS and YDEGEE. The CDR3 nucleotides read TGTGCCAGCAGCGCCGGGACCGTAGTCGATCAGCCCCAGCATTTT. Residues: CASSAGTVVDQPQHF.

This rearrangement joins TRBV7-2 to TRBJ1-2; D gene uncertain. V was clipped by 4 bases and J by 4 bases, with 7 bases between them. The CDR3 runs to 12 residues. Germline values: CDR1 SGHTA, CDR2 FQGNSA. The CDR3 is CASSSGIYGYTF. DNA for the CDR3: TGTGCCAGCAGCTCCGGGATCTATGGCTACACCTTC.

This sequence joins TRBV6-1 and TRBJ1-1; D uncertain. Trimming pared 2 bases from V and 8 bases from J, leaving 15 bases between. The CDR3 loop spans 14 amino acids. In germline, CDR1 is MNHNS, CDR2 SASEGT. Here the CDR3 DNA reads TGTGCCAGCAGTGAATATGGGAGCAGCCGGGAAGCTTTCTTT. Translating gives CASSEYGSSREAFF.

This clone has more than one count but fewer than ten. The rearrangement links TRBV7-6 to TRBJ1-2; TRBD1 agrees at 9 bases. V shed 0 bases and J 4 bases; nucleotides not matched to a gene: 9. The CDR3 has 17 amino acids. Per germline, CDR1 SGHVS and CDR2 FNYEAQ. The CDR3 DNA sequence: TGTGCCAGCAGCTTAGCTTCCCCACAGGGGGCAAGCTATGGCTACACCTTC. It is translated as CASSLASPQGASYGYTF. The full variable domain, in which reference TRBV7-6 and TRBJ1-2 provide the parts outside the CDR3, is GAGVSQSPRYKVTKRGQDVALRCDPISGHVSLYWYRQALGQGPEFLTYFNYEAQQDKSGLPNDRFSAERPEGSISTLTIQRTEQRDSAMYRCASSLASPQGASYGYTFGSGTRLTVV.

The rearrangement uses TRBV5-1 and TRBJ2-5; perhaps TRBD2 as D (6 bases). The CDR3 has 14 amino acids. V was cut by 0 bases and J by 4 bases, with 10 bases left in between. Germline CDR1 is SGHRS and CDR2 is YFSETQ. The chain's CDR3 is CASSLGTSRETQYF. The CDR3 nucleotides are TGCGCCAGCAGCTTGGGAACTAGCCGAGAGACCCAGTACTTC.